Below, 16 T cell receptor beta chains from the same sample are listed, as sequenced in a study of OX40 agonist ivuxolimab in advanced cancers. Here immunoSEQ multiplex PCR was the method, and the copy in TCRdb shows in-frame clones only, minus some. The sample holds about 56,000 clones, more than 80% seen once. This specimen consisted of CD4+ or CD8+ T cells sorted from blood, obtained in a trial of the OX40 agonist ivuxolimab. The receptor source for this set is an adult with an advanced solid tumor such as melanoma, head and neck, liver or kidney cancer.

The V and J genes are TRBV28 and TRBJ2-7; possibly TRBD2 for D (7 bases). The CDR3 length is 16 residues. Trimming took off 7 bases at V and 5 bases at J, with 24 bases between the two ends. The germline V gene encodes CDR1 MDHEN and CDR2 SYDVKM. The CDR3 loop reads CASNHGGGGASHEQYF. CDR3 bases: TGTGCCAGCAATCACGGAGGTGGGGGGGCGAGCCACGAGCAGTACTTC.

V and J are TRBV7-5 and TRBJ2-1; the D call in the table, TRBD2, was not verified against the DNA. TRBV7-5 has pseudogene status. CDR3 length: 15 amino acids. In DNA, the CDR3 is TGTGCCAGAAGTACATCTCAGCCGGGAGACAATGAGCAGTTCTTC. Translated, it gives CARSTSQPGDNEQFF.

This clone was recorded once. The chain has TRBV6-6 and TRBJ1-1, with D possibly being TRBD1 (5 bases). The CDR3 is 16 amino acids. Trimming pared 5 bases from V and 3 bases from J, leaving 19 bases between. Germline V gene sequence: CDR1 MNHNY, CDR2 SVGAGI (reference sequence). The CDR3 coding sequence is TGTGCCAGCAGTCGCGCCCCCGGGGGGAGGCACACTGAAGCTTTCTTT. Its translation: CASSRAPGGRHTEAFF.

This sequence joins TRBV19 and TRBJ1-2; 11 bases are shared with TRBD1. The V segment lost 3 bases and the J segment 9 bases; nucleotides outside the gene matches: 6. Germline CDR1 is LNHDA and CDR2 is SQIVND (reference sequence). This CDR3 has 14 residues. CDR3 sequence reads: CASSIKDRGRSYTF. CDR3 nucleotides: TGTGCCAGTAGTATTAAGGACAGGGGGCGAAGCTACACCTTC.

The V gene is TRBV18, the J gene TRBJ1-1, with no clear D. Germline V gene data show CDR1 as KGHSH and CDR2 as LQKENI. The CDR3 runs 15 residues. Trimming took off 2 bases at V and 1 base at J, with 11 bases between the two ends. For the CDR3, the DNA is TGTGCCAGCTCACCATCGGAGGGAGGGAACACTGAAGCTTTCTTT. Translated: CASSPSEGGNTEAFF.

The rearrangement uses TRBV4-2 and TRBJ2-7; D not resolved. Between the trimmed V and J ends, which lost 1 base and 0 bases, there was a span of 10 bases. The germline gives CDR1 LGHNA, CDR2 YNFKEQ. CDR3 length: 15 residues. CDR3 nucleotide sequence: TGTGCCAGCAGCCAAGCCGGCGGCAGCTCCTACGAGCAGTACTTC. Residues: CASSQAGGSSYEQYF.

The chain couples TRBV6-6 to TRBJ1-1; weak D call: TRBD1 (6 bases). Trimming removed 2 bases at V and 0 bases at J, with 10 bases between. The CDR3 runs 15 residues. The V gene's germline CDR1 is MNHNY and CDR2 SVGAGI (reference sequence). The CDR3, as DNA: TGTGCCAGCAGTTACGGGGGGGCACTGAACACTGAAGCTTTCTTT. Translation: CASSYGGALNTEAFF.

This clone is classed as medium-sized (0.01 to 0.1%). The chain is built from TRBV5-1 and TRBJ1-1, with D perhaps TRBD1 (5 bases). Germline V CDR1 and CDR2: SGHRS, YFSETQ. The CDR3 is made up of 15 amino acids. The V end lost 2 bases, the J end lost 1 base, and 12 bases lay between the germline ends. The CDR3 DNA follows: TGCGCCAGCAGCTTAATTCTCGGGGGGAACACTGAAGCTTTCTTT. Its translation: CASSLILGGNTEAFF.

V and J are TRBV18 and TRBJ2-7, with a tentative D call TRBD2 (6 bases). From germline, CDR1 is KGHSH and CDR2 LQKENI. The CDR3 sequence is 13 residues long. V dropped 6 bases and J dropped 0 bases, with 9 bases sitting between them. In DNA, the CDR3 is TGTGCCAGCTCGCCGGGACTCTCCTACGAGCAGTACTTC. It codes for CASSPGLSYEQYF.

The rearrangement uses TRBV11-3 and TRBJ2-1; 9 nucleotides line up with TRBD1. Trimming took 6 bases from V and 4 from J; bases not matched to a gene: 7. The CDR3 has 15 residues. Germline V lookup: CDR1 SGHNT, CDR2 YENEEA. This CDR3 reads CASSYGTGSYNEQFF. As DNA, the CDR3 is TGTGCCAGCAGTTATGGGACAGGGAGTTACAATGAGCAGTTCTTC.

The chain uses TRBV14 and TRBJ2-1, with 13 nucleotides matching TRBD2. Germline V gene lookup returns CDR1 SGHDN and CDR2 FVKESK. This CDR3 comprises 16 residues. Germline trimming cut 4 bases from V and 9 bases from J; bases unmatched to any gene: 9. The CDR3 nucleotides are TGTGCCAGCAGCCGCGGGACTAGCGGGAATTTGGGTGAGCAGTTCTTC. Its protein is CASSRGTSGNLGEQFF. Full variable domain (rest looked up from reference TRBV14 and TRBJ2-1): EAGVTQFPSHSVIEKGQTVTLRCDPISGHDNLYWYRRVMGKEIKFLLHFVKESKQDESGMPNNRFLAERTGGTYSTLKVQPAELEDSGVYFCASSRGTSGNLGEQFFGPGTRLTVL.

This clone occurred once. The chain employs TRBV30 and TRBJ1-5; D perhaps matches TRBD1 (6 bases). The CDR3 extends over 13 amino acids. Germline V gives CDR1 GTSNPN, CDR2 SVGIG (reference sequence). Trimming shortened V by 3 bases and J by 6 bases, and 12 bases separated the two germline ends. In DNA form, the CDR3 reads TGTGCCTGGAGCCCACAGGGAGGTCAGCCCCAGCATTTT. It is translated as CAWSPQGGQPQHF.

The CDR3 loop is CASTPFFSTDTQYF. DNA for the CDR3: TGTGCCAGCACCCCGTTTTTTAGCACAGATACGCAGTATTTT. V is TRBV6-1 and J is TRBJ2-3; D ambiguous. Germline CDR1 and CDR2: MNHNS and SASEGT. The germline V and J ends were trimmed by 7 bases and 0 bases, with 11 bases remaining between them. This CDR3 spans 14 amino acids.

V usage is TRBV18 and J usage is TRBJ1-2; 8 bases match TRBD1. The CDR3 length is 14 residues. Germline lookup yields CDR1 KGHSH and CDR2 LQKENI. Unmatched junction bases numbered 6, after V lost 6 bases and J lost 3 bases. The CDR3 DNA reads as TGTGCCAGCTCGCCTGGGACAGGCGACTATGGCTACACCTTC. Translation gives CASSPGTGDYGYTF. Complete variable domain (other parts from reference TRBV18 and TRBJ1-2): NAGVMQNPRHLVRRRGQEARLRCSPMKGHSHVYWYRQLPEEGLKFMVYLQKENIIDESGMPKERFSAEFPKEGPSILRIQQVVRGDSAAYFCASSPGTGDYGYTFGSGTRLTVV.

CDR3: CASSLHYEQYF. The CDR3 DNA sequence: TGTGCCAGCAGCTTACACTACGAGCAGTACTTC. J is TRBJ2-7 and V is TRBV6-1; D uncertain. The CDR3 covers 11 residues. V lost 6 bases and J 3 bases, leaving 6 bases between the germline ends. CDR1 is MNHNS, CDR2 SASEGT, per germline.

This rearrangement joins TRBV5-1 to TRBJ2-3, with 8 bases fitting TRBD2. The CDR3 is 16 residues long. V gave up 4 bases and J gave up 0 bases; unmatched junction bases: 7. CDR1 and CDR2 from the germline V gene are SGHRS and YFSETQ. Here the CDR3 DNA reads TGCGCCAGCAGCCCTTCGGGGGGGATTAGCACAGATACGCAGTATTTT. Translation: CASSPSGGISTDTQYF.